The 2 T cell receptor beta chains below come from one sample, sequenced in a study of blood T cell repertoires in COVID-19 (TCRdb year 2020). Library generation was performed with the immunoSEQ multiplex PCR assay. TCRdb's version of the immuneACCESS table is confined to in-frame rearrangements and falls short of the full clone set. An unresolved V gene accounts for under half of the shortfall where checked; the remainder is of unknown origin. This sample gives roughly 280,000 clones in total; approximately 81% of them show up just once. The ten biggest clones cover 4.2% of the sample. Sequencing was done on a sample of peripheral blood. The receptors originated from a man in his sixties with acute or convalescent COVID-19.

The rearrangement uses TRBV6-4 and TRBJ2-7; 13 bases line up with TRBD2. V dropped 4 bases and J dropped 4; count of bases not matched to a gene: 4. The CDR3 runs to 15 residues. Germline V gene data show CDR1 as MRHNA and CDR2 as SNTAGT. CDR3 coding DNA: TGTGCCAGCAGTGGTACTAGCGGGGGGGCTTACGAGCAGTACTTC. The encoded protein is CASSGTSGGAYEQYF.

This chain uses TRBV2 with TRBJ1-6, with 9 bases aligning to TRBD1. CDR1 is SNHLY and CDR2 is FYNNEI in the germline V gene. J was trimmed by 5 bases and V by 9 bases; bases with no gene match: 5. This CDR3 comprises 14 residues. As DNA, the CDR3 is TGTGCCAGTGGGACAGGGTGGAATAATTCACCCCTCCACTTT. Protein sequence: CASGTGWNNSPLHF. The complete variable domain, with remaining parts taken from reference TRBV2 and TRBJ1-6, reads EPEVTQTPSHQVTQMGQEVILRCVPISNHLYFYWYRQILGQKVEFLVSFYNNEISEKSEIFDDQFSVERPDGSNFTLKIRSTKLEDSAMYFCASGTGWNNSPLHFGNGTRLTVT.